These T cell receptor beta chains were read from a single sample in a study of identical twins. TCRdb redid the calling of the 5' RACE reads with MiXCR, one entry per CDR3 protein. The sample records 420,000 or so distinct CDR3 sequences, about 18% being singletons. Sequenced input: naive T cells sorted from blood. These receptors were obtained from a man in his forties or fifties in good health. Each CDR3 is given with its conserved first and last residue. The D gene is left open where the match is weak. Clone size is shown for a subset of rows, as once, few, many or a class of expanded clone.

TRBJ2-7 | TRBV6-2/TRBV6-3 | - | - | CASRKSLTPGAGEQYF | TGTGCCAGCAGAAAATCCCTAACTCCAGGGGCAGGCGAGCAGTACTTC
TRBJ2-3 | TRBV7-6 | - | - | CASSLERVAYPSTDTQYF | TGTGCCAGCAGCTTAGAAAGGGTTGCCTACCCAAGCACAGATACGCAGTATTTT
TRBJ2-3 | TRBV18 | - | - | CASSPLEGTDTQYF | TGTGCCAGCTCACCACTCGAGGGCACAGATACGCAGTATTTT
TRBJ2-7 | TRBV5-1 | - | TRBD2 | CASSQTSGRSYEQYF | TGCGCCAGCAGCCAGACTAGCGGGAGGTCCTACGAGCAGTACTTC
TRBJ2-1 | TRBV7-2 | many | - | CASNLGVNEQFF | TGTGCCAGCAACCTGGGGGTCAATGAGCAGTTCTTC
TRBJ2-2 | TRBV6-2/TRBV6-3 | few | - | CASSWRAGRTGELFF | TGTGCCAGCAGCTGGCGGGCAGGGCGGACCGGGGAGCTGTTTTTT
TRBJ2-7 | TRBV2 | - | - | CASSAGHTKTYEQYF | TGTGCCAGCAGTGCGGGACATACCAAGACCTACGAGCAGTACTTC
TRBJ2-5 | TRBV5-1 | few | TRBD2 | CASSLGSGVTQETQYF | TGCGCCAGCAGCTTGGGAAGCGGGGTAACGCAAGAGACCCAGTACTTC
TRBJ1-5 | TRBV7-2 | few | TRBD1 | CASSPRAGGVQPQHF | TGTGCCAGCAGCCCGCGGGCAGGGGGGGTGCAGCCCCAGCATTTT
TRBJ2-1 | TRBV15 | - | - | CATSRDMKPLAPRNEQFF | TGTGCCACCAGCAGAGATATGAAACCGTTGGCCCCCCGGAATGAGCAGTTCTTC
TRBJ2-1 | TRBV12-3/TRBV12-4 | - | - | CASSLAGHEQFF | TGTGCCAGCAGTTTAGCCGGGCATGAGCAGTTCTTC
TRBJ1-6 | TRBV10-3 | few | TRBD1 | CAISGSGGQPLHF | TGTGCCATCAGTGGGTCGGGGGGACAGCCCCTCCACTTT
TRBJ2-3 | TRBV28 | few | - | CASSDRQGRTQYF | TGTGCCAGCAGCGACAGGCAGGGCCGCACGCAGTATTTT
TRBJ1-2 | TRBV19 | many | - | CASSIQGSIANYGYTF | TGTGCCAGTAGTATCCAAGGGAGCATTGCTAACTATGGCTACACCTTC
TRBJ1-2 | TRBV20-1 | - | - | CSARARASAGYTF | TGCAGTGCTAGAGCTAGGGCCTCGGCTGGCTACACCTTC
TRBJ2-5 | TRBV29-1 | - | TRBD1 | CSVGTVQETQYF | TGCAGCGTAGGGACAGTACAAGAGACCCAGTACTTC
TRBJ1-6 | TRBV25-1 | many | TRBD1 | CASSPTGGSNSPLHF | TGTGCCAGCAGCCCCACAGGGGGCTCAAATTCACCCCTCCACTTT
TRBJ1-2 | TRBV4-3 | many | - | CASSQTGQRLYGYTF | TGCGCCAGCAGCCAAACAGGGCAGCGCTTATATGGCTACACCTTC
TRBJ2-1 | TRBV29-1 | many | TRBD2 | CSVKASGGAGRNEQFF | TGCAGCGTCAAAGCTAGCGGGGGGGCAGGTAGAAATGAGCAGTTCTTC
TRBJ2-3 | TRBV12-3/TRBV12-4 | many | - | CASSFGQGTDTQYF | TGTGCCAGCAGTTTTGGCCAGGGAACAGATACGCAGTATTTT
TRBJ2-1 | TRBV27 | many | - | CASSFGGFNEQFF | TGTGCCAGCAGTTTTGGAGGCTTCAATGAGCAGTTCTTC
TRBJ1-2 | TRBV5-5 | few | - | CASSLGTRANYGYTF | TGTGCCAGCAGCTTGGGGACTAGAGCTAACTATGGCTACACCTTC
TRBJ2-7 | TRBV5-5 | few | - | CASSPRSLSYEQYF | TGTGCCAGCAGCCCCCGGAGCTTATCCTACGAGCAGTACTTC
TRBJ2-3 | TRBV20-1 | many | - | CSARDEGISQYF | TGCAGTGCTAGAGATGAGGGTATTTCGCAGTATTTT
TRBJ2-5 | TRBV12-3/TRBV12-4 | many | - | CASSLGLTQYF | TGTGCCAGCAGTTTAGGACTAACCCAGTACTTC
TRBJ2-3 | TRBV20-1 | many | TRBD2 | CSARDSPGLAGATSTDTQYF | TGCAGTGCTAGAGATTCTCCAGGACTAGCGGGGGCCACTAGCACAGATACGCAGTATTTT
TRBJ2-1 | TRBV5-1 | many | - | CASSLGLPDEQFF | TGCGCCAGCAGCTTGGGACTCCCGGATGAGCAGTTCTTC
TRBJ2-3 | TRBV6-1 | many | - | CASSPDGFYRERTDTQYF | TGTGCCAGCAGCCCGGACGGGTTTTATCGGGAGAGAACAGATACGCAGTATTTT
TRBJ1-4 | TRBV11-2 | - | - | CASSLYGVVNEKLFF | TGTGCCAGCAGCTTATATGGGGTGGTTAATGAAAAACTGTTTTTT
TRBJ2-1 | TRBV11-1 | - | - | CASSSPRGSNEQFF | TGTGCCAGCAGCTCCCCTAGGGGAAGCAATGAGCAGTTCTTC
TRBJ2-7 | TRBV6-1 | - | - | CASSVRELASYEQYF | TGTGCCAGCAGTGTTAGGGAACTAGCATCCTACGAGCAGTACTTC
TRBJ2-6 | TRBV28 | few | - | CASSALVSGANVLTF | TGTGCCAGCAGTGCACTAGTTTCTGGGGCCAACGTCCTGACTTTC
TRBJ2-3 | TRBV28 | - | - | CASSSGHPSTDTQYF | TGTGCCAGCAGTTCCGGACACCCTAGCACAGATACGCAGTATTTT
TRBJ2-1 | TRBV12-3/TRBV12-4 | - | - | CASTPGDEQFF | TGTGCCAGCACCCCGGGAGATGAGCAGTTCTTC
TRBJ2-2 | TRBV20-1 | few | - | CSAVNPANTGELFF | TGCAGTGCCGTCAATCCAGCGAACACCGGGGAGCTGTTTTTT
TRBJ1-2 | TRBV12-3/TRBV12-4 | - | - | CASSPFGGNYGYTF | TGTGCCAGCAGCCCCTTTGGAGGGAACTATGGCTACACCTTC
TRBJ2-7 | TRBV19 | - | TRBD1 | CASSIYGQGGDEQYF | TGTGCCAGTAGTATATACGGACAGGGAGGCGACGAGCAGTACTTC
TRBJ2-1 | TRBV7-2 | - | TRBD2 | CASRLSGRRGEQFF | TGTGCCAGCCGCCTTAGCGGGAGGAGGGGTGAGCAGTTCTTC